The clone carrying this T cell receptor beta chain was seen ten or more times. Its antigen is unknown. Researchers took RNA transcripts and amplified the TCR beta CDR3 regions from them. HTBI primers were employed in a first-round RT-PCR of the TCR CDR3. TCRdb called the multiplex PCR reads again in MiXCR, with one record for every CDR3 protein. The profile shows nearly 250,000 distinct CDR3 sequences, around 17% of them singletons. The source of the sample is a study of T cells in Graves' hyperthyroidism and ophthalmopathy. Study at large: Peripheral blood was drawn at first diagnosis, prior to all treatment.

Study findings and constraints: Ophthalmopathy was identified by the model a median approximately 6.9 months ahead of onset.

Exclusion of patients followed from uncontrolled infection, other autoimmune disease, pregnancy or lactation. Around 10 ml of fresh peripheral blood supplied the PBMCs. This CDR3 contains 17 residues. The V and J ends lost 3 bases and 4 bases respectively, with 18 bases between them. Germline CDR1 and CDR2: MDHEN and SYDVKM. This receptor was taken from a woman aged 18-29 years with Graves' ophthalmopathy. V usage is TRBV28 and J usage is TRBJ2-2; maybe TRBD1 (6 bases). Sequenced: blood. The CDR3 protein is CASSFRWAGVRTGELFF. For the CDR3, the DNA is TGTGCCAGCAGTTTCAGGTGGGCAGGGGTCCGCACCGGGGAGCTGTTTTTT.